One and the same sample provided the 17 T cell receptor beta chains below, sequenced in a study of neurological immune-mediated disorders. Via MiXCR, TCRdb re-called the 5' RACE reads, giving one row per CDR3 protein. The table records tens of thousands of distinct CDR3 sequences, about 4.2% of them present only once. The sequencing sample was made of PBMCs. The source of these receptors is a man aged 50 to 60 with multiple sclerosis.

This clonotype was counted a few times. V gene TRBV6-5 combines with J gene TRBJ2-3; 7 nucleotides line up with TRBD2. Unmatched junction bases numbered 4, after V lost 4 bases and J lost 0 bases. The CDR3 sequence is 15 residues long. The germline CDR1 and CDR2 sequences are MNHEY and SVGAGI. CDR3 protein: CASSSRTSSTDTQYF. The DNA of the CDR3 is TGTGCCAGCAGTTCCCGGACTAGTAGCACAGATACGCAGTATTTT.

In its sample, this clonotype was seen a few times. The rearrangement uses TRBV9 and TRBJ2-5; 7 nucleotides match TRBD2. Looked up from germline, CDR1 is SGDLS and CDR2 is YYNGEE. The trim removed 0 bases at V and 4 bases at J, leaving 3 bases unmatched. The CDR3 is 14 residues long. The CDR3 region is CASSVGSGGETQYF. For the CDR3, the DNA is TGTGCCAGCAGCGTAGGGTCGGGGGGAGAGACCCAGTACTTC.

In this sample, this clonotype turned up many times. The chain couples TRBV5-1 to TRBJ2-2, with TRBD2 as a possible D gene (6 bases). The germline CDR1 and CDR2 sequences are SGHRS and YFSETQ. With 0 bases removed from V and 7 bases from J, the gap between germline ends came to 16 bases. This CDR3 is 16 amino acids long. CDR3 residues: CASSLEASQGLGELFF. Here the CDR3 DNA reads TGCGCCAGCAGCTTGGAGGCTAGCCAGGGACTCGGGGAGCTGTTTTTT.

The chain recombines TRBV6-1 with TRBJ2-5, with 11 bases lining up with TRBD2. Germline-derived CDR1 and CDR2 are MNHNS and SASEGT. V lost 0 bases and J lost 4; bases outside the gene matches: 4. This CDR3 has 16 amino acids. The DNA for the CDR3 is TGTGCCAGCAGTGAAGCAACAGGACTAGCGGGAGAGACCCAGTACTTC. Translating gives CASSEATGLAGETQYF.

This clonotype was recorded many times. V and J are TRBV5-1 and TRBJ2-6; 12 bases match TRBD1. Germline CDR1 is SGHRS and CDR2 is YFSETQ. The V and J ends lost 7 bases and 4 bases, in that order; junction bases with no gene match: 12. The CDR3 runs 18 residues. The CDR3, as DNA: TGCGCCAGCCGTCTGACCGGGACAGGGGGCGGAGGGGCCAACGTCCTGACTTTC. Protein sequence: CASRLTGTGGGGANVLTF. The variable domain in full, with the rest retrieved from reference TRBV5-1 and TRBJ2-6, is KAGVTQTPRYLIKTRGQQVTLSCSPISGHRSVSWYQQTPGQGLQFLFEYFSETQRNKGNFPGRFSGRQFSNSRSEMNVSTLELGDSALYLCASRLTGTGGGGANVLTFGAGSRLTVL.

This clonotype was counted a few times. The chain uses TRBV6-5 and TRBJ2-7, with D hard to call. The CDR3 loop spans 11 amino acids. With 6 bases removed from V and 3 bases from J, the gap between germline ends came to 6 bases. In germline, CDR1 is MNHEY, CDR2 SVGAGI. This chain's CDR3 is CASRNHYEQYF. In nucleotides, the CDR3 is TGTGCCAGCAGAAACCACTACGAGCAGTACTTC.

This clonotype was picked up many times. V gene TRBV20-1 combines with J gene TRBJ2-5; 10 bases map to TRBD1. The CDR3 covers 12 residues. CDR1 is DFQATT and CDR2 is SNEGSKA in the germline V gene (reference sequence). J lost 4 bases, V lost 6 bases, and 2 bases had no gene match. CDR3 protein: CSAWDRGETQYF. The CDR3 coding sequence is TGCAGTGCGTGGGACAGGGGAGAGACCCAGTACTTC.

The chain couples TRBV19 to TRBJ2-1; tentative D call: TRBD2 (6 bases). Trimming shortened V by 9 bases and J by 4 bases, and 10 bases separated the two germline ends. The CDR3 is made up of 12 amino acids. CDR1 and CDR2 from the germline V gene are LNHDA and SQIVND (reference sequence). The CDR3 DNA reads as TGTGCCAGCGGAGGGATATACAATGAGCAGTTCTTC. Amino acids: CASGGIYNEQFF.

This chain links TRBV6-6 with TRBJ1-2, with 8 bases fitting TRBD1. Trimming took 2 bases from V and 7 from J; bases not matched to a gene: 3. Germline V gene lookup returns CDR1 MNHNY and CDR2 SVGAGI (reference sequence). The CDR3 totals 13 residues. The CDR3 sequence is CASSYGDRGGYTF. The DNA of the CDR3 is TGTGCCAGCAGTTACGGCGACAGGGGTGGCTACACCTTC.

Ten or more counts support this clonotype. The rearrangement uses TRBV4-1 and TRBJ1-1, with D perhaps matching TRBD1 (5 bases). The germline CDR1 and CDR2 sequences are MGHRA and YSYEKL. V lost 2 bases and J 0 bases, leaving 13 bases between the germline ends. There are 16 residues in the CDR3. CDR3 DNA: TGCGCCAGCAGCCAATCCCCCGGGACGGTGAACACTGAAGCTTTCTTT. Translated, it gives CASSQSPGTVNTEAFF.

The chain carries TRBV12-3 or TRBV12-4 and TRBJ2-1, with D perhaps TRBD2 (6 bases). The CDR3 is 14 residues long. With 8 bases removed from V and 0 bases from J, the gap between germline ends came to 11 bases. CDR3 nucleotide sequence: TGTGCCAGCGCTAGCGACCTCTCCTACAATGAGCAGTTCTTC. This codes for CASASDLSYNEQFF.

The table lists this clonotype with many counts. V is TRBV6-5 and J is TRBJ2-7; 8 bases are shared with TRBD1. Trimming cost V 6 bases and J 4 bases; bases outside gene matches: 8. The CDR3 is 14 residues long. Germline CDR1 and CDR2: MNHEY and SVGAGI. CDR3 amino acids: CASRRDRGAYEQYF. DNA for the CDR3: TGTGCCAGCAGACGCGACAGGGGCGCGTACGAGCAGTACTTC.

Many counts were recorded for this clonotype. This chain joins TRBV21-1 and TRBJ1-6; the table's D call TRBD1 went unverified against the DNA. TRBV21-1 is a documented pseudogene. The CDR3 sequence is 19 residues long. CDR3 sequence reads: CASSKGNRVGYRGNSPLHF. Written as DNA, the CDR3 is TGTGCCAGCAGCAAGGGGAACAGGGTTGGGTATCGAGGCAATTCACCCCTCCACTTT.

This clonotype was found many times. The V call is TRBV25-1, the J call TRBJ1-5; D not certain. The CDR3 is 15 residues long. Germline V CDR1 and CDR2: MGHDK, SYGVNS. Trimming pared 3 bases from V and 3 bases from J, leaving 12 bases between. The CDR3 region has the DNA TGTGCCAGCAGTGAGAACCGCCCGGACAATCAGCCCCAGCATTTT. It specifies CASSENRPDNQPQHF.

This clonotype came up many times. CDR3 amino acids: CASSSRGLSRNTEAFF. The DNA of the CDR3 is TGTGCCAGCAGTTCCCGAGGCCTCTCGAGGAACACTGAAGCTTTCTTT. This chain connects TRBV12-3 or TRBV12-4 to TRBJ1-1; D gene uncertain. This CDR3 is 16 amino acids long. V gave up 4 bases and J gave up 1 base, with 16 bases separating them.

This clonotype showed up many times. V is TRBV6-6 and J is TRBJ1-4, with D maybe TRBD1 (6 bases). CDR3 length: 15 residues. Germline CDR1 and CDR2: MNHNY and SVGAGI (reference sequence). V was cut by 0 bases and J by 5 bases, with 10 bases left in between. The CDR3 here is CASSYSRGANEKLFF. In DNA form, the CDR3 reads TGTGCCAGCAGTTACTCCAGGGGCGCGAATGAAAAACTGTTTTTT.

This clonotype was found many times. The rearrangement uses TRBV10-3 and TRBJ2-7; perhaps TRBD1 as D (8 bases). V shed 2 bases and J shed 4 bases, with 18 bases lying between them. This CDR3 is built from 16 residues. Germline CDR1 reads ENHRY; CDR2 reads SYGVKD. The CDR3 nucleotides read TGTGCCATCAGTGAGCCCGGGGGGACAGGTGGGTACGAGCAGTACTTC. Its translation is CAISEPGGTGGYEQYF.